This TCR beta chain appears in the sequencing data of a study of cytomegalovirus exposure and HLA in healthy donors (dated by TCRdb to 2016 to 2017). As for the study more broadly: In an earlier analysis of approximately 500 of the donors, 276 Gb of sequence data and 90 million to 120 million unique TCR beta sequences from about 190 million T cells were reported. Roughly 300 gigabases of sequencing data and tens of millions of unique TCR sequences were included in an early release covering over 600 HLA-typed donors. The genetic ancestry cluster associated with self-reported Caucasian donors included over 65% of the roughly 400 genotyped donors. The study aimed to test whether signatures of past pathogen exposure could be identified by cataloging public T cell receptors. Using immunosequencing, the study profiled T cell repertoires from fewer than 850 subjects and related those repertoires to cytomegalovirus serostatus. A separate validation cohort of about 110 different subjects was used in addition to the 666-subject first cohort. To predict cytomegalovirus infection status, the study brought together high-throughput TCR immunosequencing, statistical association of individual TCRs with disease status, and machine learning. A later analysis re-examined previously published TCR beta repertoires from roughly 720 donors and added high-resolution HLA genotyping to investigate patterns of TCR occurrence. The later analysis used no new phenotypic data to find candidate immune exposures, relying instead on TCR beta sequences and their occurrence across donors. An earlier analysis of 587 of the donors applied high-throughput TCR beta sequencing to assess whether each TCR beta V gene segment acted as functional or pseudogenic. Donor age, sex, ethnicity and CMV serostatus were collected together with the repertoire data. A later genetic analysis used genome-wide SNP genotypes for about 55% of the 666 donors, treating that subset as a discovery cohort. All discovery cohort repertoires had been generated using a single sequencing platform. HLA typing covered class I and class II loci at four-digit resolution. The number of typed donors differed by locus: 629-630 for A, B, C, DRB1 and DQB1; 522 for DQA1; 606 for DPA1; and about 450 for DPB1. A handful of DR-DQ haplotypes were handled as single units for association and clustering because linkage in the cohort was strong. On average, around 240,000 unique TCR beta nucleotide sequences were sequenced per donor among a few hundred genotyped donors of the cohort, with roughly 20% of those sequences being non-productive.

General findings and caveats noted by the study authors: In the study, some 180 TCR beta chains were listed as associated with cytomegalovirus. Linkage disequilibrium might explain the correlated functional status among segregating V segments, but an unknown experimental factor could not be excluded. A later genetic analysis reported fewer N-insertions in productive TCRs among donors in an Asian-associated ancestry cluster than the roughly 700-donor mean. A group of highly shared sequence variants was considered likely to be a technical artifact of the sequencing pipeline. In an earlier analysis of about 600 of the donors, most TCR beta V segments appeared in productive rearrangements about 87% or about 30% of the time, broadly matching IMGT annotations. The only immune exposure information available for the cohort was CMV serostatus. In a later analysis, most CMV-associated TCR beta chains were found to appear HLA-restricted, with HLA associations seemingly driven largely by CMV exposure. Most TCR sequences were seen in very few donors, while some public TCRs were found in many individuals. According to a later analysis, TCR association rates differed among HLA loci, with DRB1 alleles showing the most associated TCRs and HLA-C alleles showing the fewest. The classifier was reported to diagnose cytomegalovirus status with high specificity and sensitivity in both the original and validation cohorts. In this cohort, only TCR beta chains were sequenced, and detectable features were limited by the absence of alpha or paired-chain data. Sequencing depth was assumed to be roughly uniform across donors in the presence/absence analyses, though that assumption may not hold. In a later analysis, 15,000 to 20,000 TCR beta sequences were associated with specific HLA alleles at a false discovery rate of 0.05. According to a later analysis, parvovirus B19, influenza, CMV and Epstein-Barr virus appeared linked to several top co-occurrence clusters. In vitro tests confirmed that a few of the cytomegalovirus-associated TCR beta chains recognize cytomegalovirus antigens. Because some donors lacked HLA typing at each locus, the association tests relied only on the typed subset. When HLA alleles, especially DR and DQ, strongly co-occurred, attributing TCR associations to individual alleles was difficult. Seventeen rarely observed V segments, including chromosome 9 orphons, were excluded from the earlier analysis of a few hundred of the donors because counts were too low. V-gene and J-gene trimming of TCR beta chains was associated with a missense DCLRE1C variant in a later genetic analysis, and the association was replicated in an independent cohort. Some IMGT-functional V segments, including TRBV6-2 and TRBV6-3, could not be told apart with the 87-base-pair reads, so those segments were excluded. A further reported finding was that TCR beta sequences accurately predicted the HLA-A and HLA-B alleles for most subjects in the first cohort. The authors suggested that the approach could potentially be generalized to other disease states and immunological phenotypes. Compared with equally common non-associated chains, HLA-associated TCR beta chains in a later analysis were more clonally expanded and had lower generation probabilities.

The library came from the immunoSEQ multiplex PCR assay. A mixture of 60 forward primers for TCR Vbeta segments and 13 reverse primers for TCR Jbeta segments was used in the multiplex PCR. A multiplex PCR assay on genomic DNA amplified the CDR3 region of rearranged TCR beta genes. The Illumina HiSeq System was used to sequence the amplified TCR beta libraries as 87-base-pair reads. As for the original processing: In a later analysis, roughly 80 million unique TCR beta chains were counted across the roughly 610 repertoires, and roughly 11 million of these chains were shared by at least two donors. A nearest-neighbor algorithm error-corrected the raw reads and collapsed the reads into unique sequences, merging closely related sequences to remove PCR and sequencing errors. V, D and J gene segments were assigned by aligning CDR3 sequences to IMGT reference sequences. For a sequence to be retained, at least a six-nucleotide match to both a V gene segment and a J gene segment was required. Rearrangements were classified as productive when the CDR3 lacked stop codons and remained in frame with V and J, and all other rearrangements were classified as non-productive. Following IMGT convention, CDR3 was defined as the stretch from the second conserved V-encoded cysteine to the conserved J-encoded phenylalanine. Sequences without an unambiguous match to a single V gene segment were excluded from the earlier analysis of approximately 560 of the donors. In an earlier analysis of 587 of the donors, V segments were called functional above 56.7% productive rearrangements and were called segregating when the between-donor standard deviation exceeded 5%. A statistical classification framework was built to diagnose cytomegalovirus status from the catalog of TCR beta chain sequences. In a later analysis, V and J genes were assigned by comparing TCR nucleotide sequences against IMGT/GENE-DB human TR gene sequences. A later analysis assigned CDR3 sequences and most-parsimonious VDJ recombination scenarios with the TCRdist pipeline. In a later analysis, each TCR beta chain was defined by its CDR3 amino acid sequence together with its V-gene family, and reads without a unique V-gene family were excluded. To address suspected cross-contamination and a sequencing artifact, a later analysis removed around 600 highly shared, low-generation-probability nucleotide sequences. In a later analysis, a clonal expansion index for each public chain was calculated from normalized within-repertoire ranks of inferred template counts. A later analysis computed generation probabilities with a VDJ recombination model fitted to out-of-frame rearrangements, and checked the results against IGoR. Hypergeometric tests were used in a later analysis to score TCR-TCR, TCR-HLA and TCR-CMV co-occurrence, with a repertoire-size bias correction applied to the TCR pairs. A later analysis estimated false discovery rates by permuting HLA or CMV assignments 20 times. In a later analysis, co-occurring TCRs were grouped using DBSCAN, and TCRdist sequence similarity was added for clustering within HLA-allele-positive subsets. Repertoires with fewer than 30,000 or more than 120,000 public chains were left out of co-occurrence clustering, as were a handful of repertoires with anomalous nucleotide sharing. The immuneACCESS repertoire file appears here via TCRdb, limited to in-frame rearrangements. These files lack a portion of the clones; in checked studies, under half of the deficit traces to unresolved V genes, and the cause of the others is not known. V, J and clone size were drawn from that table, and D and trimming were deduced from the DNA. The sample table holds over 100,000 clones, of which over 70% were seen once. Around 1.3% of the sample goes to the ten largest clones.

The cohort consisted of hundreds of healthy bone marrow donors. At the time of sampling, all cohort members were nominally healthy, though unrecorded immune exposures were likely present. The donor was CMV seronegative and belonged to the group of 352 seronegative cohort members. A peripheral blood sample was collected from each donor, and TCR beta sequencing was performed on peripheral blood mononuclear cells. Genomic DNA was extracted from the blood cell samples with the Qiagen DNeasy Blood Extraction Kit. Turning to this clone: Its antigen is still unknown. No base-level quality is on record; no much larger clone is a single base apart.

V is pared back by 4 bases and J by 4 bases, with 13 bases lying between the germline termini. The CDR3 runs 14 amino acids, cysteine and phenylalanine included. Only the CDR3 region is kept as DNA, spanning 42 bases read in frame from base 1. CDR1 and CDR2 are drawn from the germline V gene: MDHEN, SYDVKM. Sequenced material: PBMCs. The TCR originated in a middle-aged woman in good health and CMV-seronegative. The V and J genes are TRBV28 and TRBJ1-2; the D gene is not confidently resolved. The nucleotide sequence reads TGTGCCAGCAGTTATCCCTCGGCGGGCTATGGCTACACCTTC. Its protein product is CASSYPSAGYGYTF.